This T cell receptor beta chain originates from a study of OX40 agonist ivuxolimab in advanced cancers. Study at large: In this cohort, patients received ivuxolimab, an agonistic anti-OX40 (CD134) antibody. Patients were infused with ivuxolimab every 2 weeks at 0.01 to 10 mg/kg.

Generated by immunoSEQ multiplex PCR, the TCRdb table keeps only in-frame clones and is missing some. The sample has tens of thousands of clones, around 78% seen once. Study-level points and caveats: By week 6 at 0.1 to 3.0 mg/kg, blood CD4+ and CD8+ T cells had expanded clonally. CD8+ T cells showed, on average, more clonal expansion than CD4+ cells.

Comment on this clone: Its antigen is currently unknown.

CDR3 length: 12 amino acids. V was cut by 7 bases and J by 5 bases, with 10 bases left in between. From germline, CDR1 is SNHLY and CDR2 FYNNEI. Sequenced here: CD4+ or CD8+ T cells sorted from blood, sampled in a trial of the OX40 agonist ivuxolimab. This sequence joins TRBV2 and TRBJ2-3, with D uncertain. The clonotype comes from an adult with an advanced solid tumor such as melanoma, head and neck, liver or kidney cancer. The CDR3 protein is CASKGWGDTQYF. CDR3 DNA: TGTGCCAGCAAGGGTTGGGGAGATACGCAGTATTTT.